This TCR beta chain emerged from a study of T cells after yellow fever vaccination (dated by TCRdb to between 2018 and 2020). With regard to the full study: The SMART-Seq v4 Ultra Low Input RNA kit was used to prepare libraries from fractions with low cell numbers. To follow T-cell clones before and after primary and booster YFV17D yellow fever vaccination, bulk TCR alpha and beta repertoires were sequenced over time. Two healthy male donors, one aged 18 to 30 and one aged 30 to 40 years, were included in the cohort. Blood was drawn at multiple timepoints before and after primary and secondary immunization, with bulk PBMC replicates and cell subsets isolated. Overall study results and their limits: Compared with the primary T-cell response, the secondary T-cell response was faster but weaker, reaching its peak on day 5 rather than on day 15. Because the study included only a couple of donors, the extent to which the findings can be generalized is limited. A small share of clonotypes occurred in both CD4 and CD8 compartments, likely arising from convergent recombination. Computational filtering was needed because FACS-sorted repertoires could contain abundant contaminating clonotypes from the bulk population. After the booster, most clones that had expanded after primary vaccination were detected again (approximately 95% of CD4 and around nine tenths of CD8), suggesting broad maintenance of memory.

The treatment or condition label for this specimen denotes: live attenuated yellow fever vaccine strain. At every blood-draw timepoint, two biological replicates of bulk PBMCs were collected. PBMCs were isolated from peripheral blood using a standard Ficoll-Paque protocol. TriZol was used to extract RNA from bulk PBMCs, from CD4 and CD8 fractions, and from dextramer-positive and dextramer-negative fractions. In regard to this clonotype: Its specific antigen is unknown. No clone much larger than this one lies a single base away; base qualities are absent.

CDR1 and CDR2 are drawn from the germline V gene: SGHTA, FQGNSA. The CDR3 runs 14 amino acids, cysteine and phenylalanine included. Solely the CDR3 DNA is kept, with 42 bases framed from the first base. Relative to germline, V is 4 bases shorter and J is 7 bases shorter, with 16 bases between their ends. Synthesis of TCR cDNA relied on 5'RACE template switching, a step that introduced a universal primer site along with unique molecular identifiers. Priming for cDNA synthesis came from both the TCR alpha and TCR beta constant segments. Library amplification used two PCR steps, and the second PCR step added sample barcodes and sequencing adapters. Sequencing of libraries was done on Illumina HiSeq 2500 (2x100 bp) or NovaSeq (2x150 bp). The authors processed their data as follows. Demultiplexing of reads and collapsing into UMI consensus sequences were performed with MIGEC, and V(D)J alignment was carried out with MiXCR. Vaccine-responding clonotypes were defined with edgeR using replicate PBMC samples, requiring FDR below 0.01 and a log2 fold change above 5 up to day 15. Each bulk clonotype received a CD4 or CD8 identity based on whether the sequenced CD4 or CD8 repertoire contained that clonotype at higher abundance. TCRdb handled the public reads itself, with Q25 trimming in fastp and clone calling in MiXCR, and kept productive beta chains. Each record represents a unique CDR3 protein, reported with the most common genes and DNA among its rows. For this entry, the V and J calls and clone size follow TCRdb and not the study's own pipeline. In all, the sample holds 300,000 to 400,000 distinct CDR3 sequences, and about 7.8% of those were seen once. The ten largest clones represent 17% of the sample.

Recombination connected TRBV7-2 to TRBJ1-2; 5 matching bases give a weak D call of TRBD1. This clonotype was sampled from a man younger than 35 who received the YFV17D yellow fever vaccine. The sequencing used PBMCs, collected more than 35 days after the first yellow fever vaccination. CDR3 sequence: CASSWGGMFVGYTF. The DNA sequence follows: TGTGCCAGCAGCTGGGGGGGGATGTTCGTTGGCTACACCTTC.